This entry lists 27 T cell receptor beta chains sequenced from one sample in a study of T cell responses to AZD1222 COVID-19 vaccine. Sequencing used immunoSEQ multiplex PCR; TCRdb keeps in-frame clones, though not all of them. The sample has 180,000 or so clones, less than 95% seen once. Specimen: peripheral blood, collected on day 0 of AZD1222 vaccination. Receptors originate from an adult in good health.

The V and J genes are TRBV18 and TRBJ1-6; the D is unclear. V gave up 2 bases and J gave up 0 bases, with 5 bases separating them. This CDR3 region has 15 residues. Germline V CDR1 and CDR2: KGHSH, LQKENI. CDR3 sequence (DNA): TGTGCCAGCTCACCAAAAAGCTCCTATAATTCACCCCTCCACTTT. Translation: CASSPKSSYNSPLHF.

This clone showed up just once. The rearrangement links TRBV5-1 to TRBJ2-1; no clear D. Trimming removed 4 bases from V and 0 bases from J, with 17 bases in between. The V gene's germline CDR1 is SGHRS and CDR2 YFSETQ. There are 17 residues in the CDR3. The CDR3 nucleotides read TGCGCCAGCAGCCCTCCCCCCCCTAGAATCTCCTACAATGAGCAGTTCTTC. This translates into CASSPPPPRISYNEQFF.

The table lists this clone with a few counts. This chain joins TRBV20-1 and TRBJ1-5; no definite D call. Germline values: CDR1 DFQATT, CDR2 SNEGSKA (reference sequence). The V end was cut by 4 bases, the J end by 7 bases, with 8 bases between. CDR3 length equals 11 residues. CDR3 in amino acids: CSAKFEQPQHF. CDR3 nucleotides: TGCAGTGCTAAATTCGAGCAGCCCCAGCATTTT.

This clone was counted between two and nine times. The chain employs TRBV5-4 and TRBJ1-1; D call uncertain. The V gene's germline CDR1 is SGHNT and CDR2 YYREEE (reference sequence). Trimming took 4 bases from V and 5 from J, leaving 9 bases between them. This CDR3 has 12 amino acids. CDR3: CASSMVGTEAFF. The CDR3 DNA follows: TGTGCCAGCAGCATGGTGGGGACTGAAGCTTTCTTT.

V usage is TRBV4-1 and J usage is TRBJ2-7, with a weak D call TRBD2 (5 bases). The CDR3 is made up of 14 amino acids. In germline, CDR1 is MGHRA, CDR2 YSYEKL. V was pared by 1 base and J by 2 bases, with 9 bases between. Written as DNA, the CDR3 is TGCGCCAGCAGCCAAGGCCCGGGAACCTACGAGCAGTACTTC. It is translated as CASSQGPGTYEQYF.

V and J are TRBV20-1 and TRBJ2-7, with TRBD1 as a possible D gene (5 bases). The CDR3 extends over 11 amino acids. Germline lookup yields CDR1 DFQATT and CDR2 SNEGSKA (reference sequence). Trimming cost V 7 bases and J 9 bases, with 16 bases left between them. The CDR3 bases are TGCAGTGTCGCGGACACCGCCGGGCAGTACTTC. It is translated as CSVADTAGQYF.

The chain joins TRBV5-8 to TRBJ1-2; D is unresolved. This CDR3 has 11 residues. Germline V CDR1 and CDR2: SGHTS, YDEGEE. Trimming shortened V by 0 bases and J by 5 bases, and 2 bases separated the two germline ends. Here the CDR3 DNA reads TGTGCCAGCAGCTTGGGGTATGGCTACACCTTC. Residues: CASSLGYGYTF.

This chain uses TRBV5-6 with TRBJ1-2, with D unresolved. Trimming stripped 0 bases from V and 4 bases from J, with 7 bases between. The CDR3 has 13 residues. Germline V gives CDR1 SGHDT, CDR2 YYEEEE. The CDR3 here is CASSLDRSYGYTF. CDR3 DNA: TGTGCCAGCAGCTTGGATAGGAGCTATGGCTACACCTTC.

In its sample, this clone was seen once. The V and J genes are TRBV29-1 and TRBJ2-3, with D maybe TRBD1 (5 bases). Per germline, CDR1 SQVTM and CDR2 ANQGSEA. V was trimmed by 7 bases and J by 0 bases, leaving 14 bases between them. The CDR3 is 14 residues long. The CDR3, as DNA: TGCAGCGCTCTGGACATATTAAGCACAGATACGCAGTATTTT. It is translated as CSALDILSTDTQYF.

V and J are TRBV7-9 and TRBJ2-1, with a tentative D call TRBD2 (6 bases). The CDR3 contains 14 residues. V was clipped by 4 bases and J by 1 base, with 8 bases between them. The V gene's germline CDR1 is SEHNR and CDR2 FQNEAQ (reference sequence). This chain's CDR3 is CASSSGSSYNEQFF. CDR3 bases: TGTGCCAGCAGCTCCGGGAGTTCCTACAATGAGCAGTTCTTC.

The chain carries TRBV3-1 (or the pseudogene TRBV3-2) and TRBJ2-5; D not resolved. The V end was cut by 0 bases, the J end by 5 bases, with 7 bases between. The CDR3 loop spans 13 amino acids. Germline CDR1 is LGHDT and CDR2 is YNNKEL (reference sequence). The CDR3 loop reads CASSQDSQETQYF. The CDR3, as DNA: TGTGCCAGCAGCCAAGATAGTCAGGAGACCCAGTACTTC.

The chain recombines TRBV7-9 with TRBJ2-1; TRBD2 matches 8 bases. This CDR3 comprises 13 residues. The germline CDR1 and CDR2 sequences are SEHNR and FQNEAQ (reference sequence). The junction had 3 bases not matched to a gene; V was cut back by 5 bases and J by 6 bases. Here the CDR3 DNA reads TGTGCCAGCAGCCATAGCGGGATCAATGAGCAGTTCTTC. Its protein product is CASSHSGINEQFF.

The rearrangement uses TRBV10-3 and TRBJ2-7; D remains ambiguous. Between the trimmed V and J ends, which lost 5 bases and 6 bases, there was a span of 14 bases. The CDR3 consists of 13 residues. Germline CDR1 ENHRY, CDR2 SYGVKD. CDR3 amino acids: CAISQITVGEQYF. CDR3 sequence (DNA): TGTGCCATCAGTCAAATAACAGTTGGCGAGCAGTACTTC.

The chain carries TRBV19 and TRBJ1-1, with D tentatively TRBD1 (6 bases). The CDR3 consists of 13 residues. Germline-derived CDR1 and CDR2 are LNHDA and SQIVND (reference sequence). Trimming left V 10 bases short and J 4 bases short, with 16 bases between. The CDR3 DNA follows: TGTGCCATCAAACAGGGCCCAGGCACTGAAGCTTTCTTT. Translating gives CAIKQGPGTEAFF. Full variable domain (remainder filled in from reference TRBV19 and TRBJ1-1): DGGITQSPKYLFRKEGQNVTLSCEQNLNHDAMYWYRQDPGQGLRLIYYSQIVNDFQKGDIAEGYSVSREKKESFPLTVTSAQKNPTAFYLCAIKQGPGTEAFFGQGTRLTVV.

This clone was observed a handful of times. The chain employs TRBV24-1 and TRBJ1-2; D remains unclear. The CDR3 is made up of 14 amino acids. Germline CDR1 KGHDR, CDR2 SFDVKD. V dropped 1 base and J dropped 4 bases, with 9 bases sitting between them. The DNA of the CDR3 is TGTGCCACCAGTGATTTTTGGGGTATCTATGGCTACACCTTC. Translating gives CATSDFWGIYGYTF.

The V and J genes are TRBV5-1 and TRBJ1-1; no firm D call. Germline lookup yields CDR1 SGHRS and CDR2 YFSETQ. Trimming cost V 4 bases and J 7 bases, with 17 bases left between them. CDR3 length equals 14 residues. This CDR3 is CASSPNLMGSEAFF. As DNA, the CDR3 is TGCGCCAGCAGCCCGAATCTAATGGGCAGTGAAGCTTTCTTT.

This clone was seen only once. The chain has TRBV3-1 (or the pseudogene TRBV3-2) and TRBJ1-1, with D maybe TRBD1 (6 bases). Germline V CDR1 and CDR2: LGHDT, YNNKEL (reference sequence). Trimming removed 4 bases at V and 5 bases at J, with 14 bases between. The length of the CDR3 is 14 residues. The CDR3 here is CASSRTGQGTEAFF. The CDR3 nucleotides read TGTGCCAGCAGCCGTACAGGGCAAGGGACTGAAGCTTTCTTT.

This rearrangement joins TRBV6-5 to TRBJ1-5; D remains ambiguous. V shed 6 bases and J shed 6 bases, with 12 bases lying between them. The CDR3 length is 13 residues. The germline gives CDR1 MNHEY, CDR2 SVGAGI. CDR3 in amino acids: CASSWGPGQPQHF. CDR3 DNA: TGTGCCAGCAGCTGGGGTCCTGGTCAGCCCCAGCATTTT.

The chain uses TRBV7-9 and TRBJ1-1; D is ambiguous. The V gene lost 4 bases and the J gene lost 9 bases, with 15 bases spanning the gap. The CDR3 is 13 residues long. CDR1 and CDR2 from the germline V gene are SEHNR and FQNEAQ (reference sequence). The CDR3 DNA reads as TGTGCCAGCAGCTCACCCCGGGAAACCCAAGCTTTCTTT. It yields the protein CASSSPRETQAFF.

The chain couples TRBV27 to TRBJ2-7; D gene uncertain. Germline CDR1 is MNHEY and CDR2 is SMNVEV (reference sequence). There are 15 residues in the CDR3. The V and J ends lost 0 bases and 4 bases respectively, with 13 bases between them. The CDR3 region has the DNA TGTGCCAGCAGTTTATCGGCGGTGGTGCCGTACGAGCAGTACTTC. Translated: CASSLSAVVPYEQYF.

This sequence joins TRBV2 and TRBJ1-2, with TRBD1 identical over 10 bases. Unmatched junction bases numbered 4, after V lost 8 bases and J lost 4 bases. Germline values: CDR1 SNHLY, CDR2 FYNNEI. This CDR3 has 13 residues. The CDR3 nucleotides are TGTGCCAGCGGGACAGGGGTTGGCTATGGCTACACCTTC. Amino acids: CASGTGVGYGYTF. Together with reference TRBV2 and TRBJ1-2, the CDR3 gives the full variable domain: EPEVTQTPSHQVTQMGQEVILRCVPISNHLYFYWYRQILGQKVEFLVSFYNNEISEKSEIFDDQFSVERPDGSNFTLKIRSTKLEDSAMYFCASGTGVGYGYTFGSGTRLTVV.

This sequence joins TRBV7-9 and TRBJ1-2; D remains ambiguous. The germline V gene encodes CDR1 SEHNR and CDR2 FQNEAQ (reference sequence). Trimming took 5 bases from V and 4 from J, leaving 14 bases between them. This CDR3 region has 14 residues. The CDR3 reads CASSLLWAAYGYTF. The CDR3 DNA reads TGTGCCAGCAGCCTCCTGTGGGCAGCCTATGGCTACACCTTC.

The gene calls are TRBV4-1 and TRBJ1-2; D is unresolved. V dropped 4 bases and J dropped 6 bases, with 21 bases sitting between them. Germline V gives CDR1 MGHRA, CDR2 YSYEKL. This CDR3 has 16 residues. The CDR3 protein is CASSLAEGPRVDGYTF. The CDR3 bases are TGCGCCAGCAGCCTCGCCGAGGGTCCGAGGGTGGATGGCTACACCTTC.

The CDR3 coding sequence is TGTGCCAGCTCACCAGCGACAGGGTCTAATCAGCCCCAGCATTTT. Protein: CASSPATGSNQPQHF. The chain joins TRBV18 to TRBJ1-5; TRBD1 matches 7 bases. CDR3 length: 15 amino acids. The germline gives CDR1 KGHSH, CDR2 LQKENI. The J segment lost 4 bases and the V segment lost 2 bases, leaving 5 bases of the junction unmatched.

The chain is built from TRBV18 and TRBJ2-7; 10 bases are shared with TRBD2. CDR3 length: 15 amino acids. V shed 5 bases, J shed 3 bases, and the junction held 7 bases outside the gene matches. CDR1 is KGHSH and CDR2 is LQKENI in the germline V gene. CDR3 coding DNA: TGTGCCAGCTCAGCTACCGGGACTAGCGACTACGAGCAGTACTTC. As protein: CASSATGTSDYEQYF.

This chain's CDR3 is CASRDLLAGTYEQYF. In DNA form, the CDR3 reads TGTGCCAGCAGGGACCTTCTAGCGGGAACCTACGAGCAGTACTTC. The rearrangement joins TRBV27 to TRBJ2-7, with 9 bases that match TRBD2. CDR1 MNHEY and CDR2 SMNVEV come from the germline V gene (reference sequence). The V and J ends lost 6 bases and 2 bases, in that order; junction bases with no gene match: 8. The CDR3 is 15 amino acids.

V usage is TRBV9 and J usage is TRBJ1-1; D may be TRBD1 (5 bases). The CDR3 covers 15 residues. Trimming pared 2 bases from V and 1 base from J, leaving 12 bases between. CDR1 is SGDLS and CDR2 is YYNGEE in the germline V gene. The CDR3 DNA sequence: TGTGCCAGCAGCGTCCAGGGATCGAGGAACACTGAAGCTTTCTTT. This gives the protein CASSVQGSRNTEAFF.